The following is a TCR beta chain sequence with its context. Its antigen is not identified. TCRdb's table, derived via immunoSEQ multiplex PCR, lists solely in-frame clones and lacks some. The sample shows roughly 400,000 clones, 89% of them seen only once. Trimming took off 2 bases at V and 4 bases at J, with 10 bases between the two ends. The CDR3 extends over 14 amino acids. Germline loops: CDR1 MDHEN, CDR2 SYDVKM. The data derive from a study of Ad26.COV2.S vaccination and SARS-CoV-2 variants. The wider study: Donor was one of the participants in the Ad26.COV2.S arm of the COV1001 trial. Doses of Ad26.COV2.S were injected into muscle once or twice, 56 days apart. Study outcomes and limitations: It was reported that spike-specific CD8+ and CD4+ T cell responses were substantially broad after vaccination.

Noted treatment: roughly 20 received Ad26.COV2.S at low or high dose, single or two shots; 5 received placebo; per-sample allocation not given. After the first vaccine or placebo injection, samples were drawn on day 63. The chain recombines TRBV28 with TRBJ2-3, with D uncertain. This sample comprised peripheral blood, obtained in a trial of Ad26.COV2.S vaccine versus placebo. The receptor was derived from a person aged 18-65 years who received the Ad26.COV2.S COVID-19 vaccine or a placebo. This CDR3 is CASSLPRTSDTQYF. The DNA of the CDR3 is TGTGCCAGCAGTTTACCCAGGACCTCAGATACGCAGTATTTT.